A single sample is the source of the 6 T cell receptor beta chains below, sequenced in a study of blood T cells in healthy people across ages (dated by TCRdb to the mid-2010s). Libraries were built with 5' RACE. The sequencing machine was an Illumina HiSeq 2500. The second PCR ran for roughly 6 to 11 cycles and used a J-beta primer mix along with a sample-barcoded 5' primer. TCRdb's own reprocessing of the public reads used fastp at Q25 and MiXCR and kept productive beta chains. Merged by CDR3 protein, the rows form single entries marked with the most common genes and DNA. For this sample the table gives about 1.1 million distinct CDR3 sequences, of which about two fifths were detected only once. The top ten clonotypes cover over 10% of the sample. The sample was blood. These receptors originate from a man aged 18 to 35 in good health.

For this clonotype: Just one base apart from a much larger clone, this may be a read error. This rearrangement joins TRBV7-2 to TRBJ2-7; D ambiguous. Germline CDR1 is SGHTA and CDR2 is FQGNSA. V gave up 5 bases and J gave up 7 bases, with 21 bases separating them. This CDR3 is built from 15 residues. The CDR3, as DNA: TGTGCCAGCAGCCCACAGTCCGGGCCCTACAATGAGCAGTACTTC. Its translation is CASSPQSGPYNEQYF.

A few counts support this clonotype. In DNA form, the CDR3 reads TGTGCCAGCAGCCAGAGACAGGGCTCCTACAATGAGCAGTACTTC. Its translation: CASSQRQGSYNEQYF. The gene calls are TRBV12-3 or TRBV12-4 and TRBJ2-1; 7 bases are a match to TRBD1. The closer fit of TRBJ2-7 to the DNA end suggests the J call may be wrong. This CDR3 has 15 residues.

The rearrangement links TRBV6-1 to TRBJ1-2; no clear D. This CDR3 is 15 amino acids long. V was trimmed by 3 bases and J by 2 bases, leaving 13 bases between them. Germline values: CDR1 MNHNS, CDR2 SASEGT. Here the CDR3 DNA reads TGTGCCAGCAGTGAGGCCGGACCGGTAAACTATGGCTACACCTTC. Translation gives CASSEAGPVNYGYTF.

Note on this clonotype: A much larger clone differs from this one at a single base, so this may be a read error. The J gene is TRBJ2-7, the V gene TRBV12-3 or TRBV12-4, with TRBD1 identical over 8 bases. With V trimmed by 4 bases and J by 7 bases, 15 bases remained unmatched. This CDR3 has 16 amino acids. CDR3 residues: CASSYPRTGLLHEQYF. CDR3 DNA sequence: TGTGCCAGCAGTTACCCTCGGACAGGGCTATTGCATGAGCAGTACTTC.

In regard to this clonotype: This clone may be a read error of a much larger clone one base away. The chain recombines TRBV15 with TRBJ1-1, with D uncertain. The germline V gene encodes CDR1 LNHNV and CDR2 YYDKDF (reference sequence). Trimming took off 0 bases at V and 12 bases at J, with 11 bases between the two ends. The CDR3 extends over 12 amino acids. This CDR3 reads CATSRDLTESFF. The CDR3 nucleotides read TGTGCCACCAGCAGAGATCTGACGGAATCTTTCTTT.

The V gene is TRBV3-1, the J gene TRBJ2-3; D gene unclear. The CDR3 is 14 amino acids. Germline assignment: CDR1 LGHDT and CDR2 YNNKEL (reference sequence). The V gene lost 4 bases and the J gene lost 6 bases, with 14 bases spanning the gap. The CDR3 sequence is CASSPGTPIDTQYF. CDR3 DNA sequence: TGTGCCAGCAGCCCGGGTACACCTATCGATACGCAGTATTTT.